This TCR beta chain was sequenced in a study of OX40 agonist ivuxolimab in advanced cancers. Trimming left V 0 bases short and J 2 bases short, with 11 bases between. The CDR3 is made up of 15 amino acids. Germline lookup yields CDR1 SEHNR and CDR2 FQNEAQ (reference sequence). The data were produced by immunoSEQ multiplex PCR, yet TCRdb's version contains in-frame clones alone and is incomplete. The table includes 20,000 or so clones, 70% to 90% detected once. The specimen was CD4+ or CD8+ T cells sorted from blood, collected in a trial of the OX40 agonist ivuxolimab. The chain couples TRBV7-9 to TRBJ2-7, with unresolved D. The sequence derives from an adult with an advanced solid tumor such as melanoma, head and neck, liver or kidney cancer. CDR3 nucleotide sequence: TGTGCCAGCAGCTTAGCGGTCGGATGGACCTACGAGCAGTACTTC. It yields the protein CASSLAVGWTYEQYF.